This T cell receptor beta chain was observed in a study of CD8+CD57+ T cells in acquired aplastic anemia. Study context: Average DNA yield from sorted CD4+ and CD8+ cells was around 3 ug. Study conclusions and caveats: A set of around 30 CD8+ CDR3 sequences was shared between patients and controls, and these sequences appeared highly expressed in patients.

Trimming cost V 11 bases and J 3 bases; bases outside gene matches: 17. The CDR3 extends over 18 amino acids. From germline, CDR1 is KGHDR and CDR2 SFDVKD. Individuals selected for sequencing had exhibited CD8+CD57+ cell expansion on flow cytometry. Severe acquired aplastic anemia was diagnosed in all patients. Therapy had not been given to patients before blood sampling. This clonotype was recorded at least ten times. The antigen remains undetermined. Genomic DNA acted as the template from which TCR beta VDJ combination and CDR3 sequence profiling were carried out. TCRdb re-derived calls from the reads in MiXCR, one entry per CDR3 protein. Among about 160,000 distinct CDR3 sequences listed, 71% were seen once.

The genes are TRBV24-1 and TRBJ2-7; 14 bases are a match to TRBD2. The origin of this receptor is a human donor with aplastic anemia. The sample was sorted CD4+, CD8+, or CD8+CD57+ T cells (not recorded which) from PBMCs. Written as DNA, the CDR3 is TGTGCCAGCCTCACCCCGGGACTAGCGGGAGAATCTAACTACGAGCAGTACTTC. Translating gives CASLTPGLAGESNYEQYF.